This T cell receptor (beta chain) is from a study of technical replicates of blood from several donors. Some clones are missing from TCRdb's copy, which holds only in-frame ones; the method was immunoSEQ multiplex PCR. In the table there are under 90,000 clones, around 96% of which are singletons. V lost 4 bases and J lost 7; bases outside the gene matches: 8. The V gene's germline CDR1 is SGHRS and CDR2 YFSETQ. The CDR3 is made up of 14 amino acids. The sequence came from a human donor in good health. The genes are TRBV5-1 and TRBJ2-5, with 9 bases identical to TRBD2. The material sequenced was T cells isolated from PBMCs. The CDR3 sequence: CASSEGLATLTQYF. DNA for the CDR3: TGCGCCAGCAGCGAGGGACTAGCCACCTTGACCCAGTACTTC.